What follows are 18 T cell receptor beta chains derived from one specimen sequenced in a study of regulatory T cells in long-lasting Graves disease. This sample's time point: persistent/refractory GD, antithyroid drugs over 5 years with positive TRAb. The TCR library was made from RNA that had been extracted from PBMCs in TRIzol. To make TCR beta libraries, researchers used iRepertoire HTBI primers and Arm-PCR of CDR3 regions. Each CDR3 protein gets one entry after TCRdb re-called the multiplex PCR reads with MiXCR. The sample holds more than 300,000 distinct CDR3 sequences, around 19% seen once. The sample in question was peripheral blood mononuclear cells (PBMCs), obtained when the disease was refractory, from a patient treated with antithyroid drugs. The origin of the receptors is a female donor with Graves disease.

This sequence joins TRBV20-1 and TRBJ2-5, with TRBD2 identical over 9 bases. Germline V gene sequence: CDR1 DFQATT, CDR2 SNEGSKA (reference sequence). The CDR3 extends over 13 amino acids. Trimming removed 5 bases from V and 4 bases from J; junction bases left unmatched: 5. CDR3: CSARTSALETQYF. The CDR3 nucleotides are TGCAGTGCTCGGACTAGCGCCCTAGAGACCCAGTACTTC.

As to this clonotype: The conserved closing phenylalanine or tryptophan is absent in this CDR3, likely reflecting a read error. The J gene is TRBJ1-5, the V gene TRBV6-5; D is uncertain. The germline V and J ends were trimmed by 6 bases and 7 bases, with 13 bases remaining between them. Germline V gene lookup returns CDR1 MNHEY and CDR2 SVGAGI. This CDR3 is built from 13 residues. The CDR3 DNA reads as TGTGCCAGCAGGGCAGGTGGGGAACAGCCCCAGCATTCT. Protein sequence: CASRAGGEQPQHS.

The chain joins TRBV5-8 to TRBJ1-2; 12 bases are a match to TRBD1. V dropped 4 bases and J dropped 13; count of bases not matched to a gene: 17. Germline V gives CDR1 SGHTS, CDR2 YDEGEE. The CDR3 is made up of 16 amino acids. CDR3 bases: TGTGCCAGCAGCGGATGGGACAGGGGGCGCCCAGGGGTCTTCACCTTC. Amino acids: CASSGWDRGRPGVFTF.

The chain is built from TRBV20-1 and TRBJ1-2; tentative D call: TRBD1 (5 bases). Looked up from germline, CDR1 is DFQATT and CDR2 is SNEGSKA (reference sequence). V was cut by 5 bases and J by 8 bases, with 18 bases left in between. The CDR3 totals 13 residues. The DNA for the CDR3 is TGCAGTGCTCAGGCGAGGGCCCGGGGGGGCTACACCTTC. This translates into CSAQARARGGYTF.

This sequence joins TRBV9 and TRBJ2-2, with 8 bases fitting TRBD1. J lost 7 bases, V lost 0 bases, and 8 bases had no gene match. The CDR3 loop spans 16 amino acids. Germline V CDR1 and CDR2: SGDLS, YYNGEE. This chain's CDR3 is CASSVDLRGLSGELFF. CDR3 sequence (DNA): TGTGCCAGCAGCGTAGATCTCAGGGGGCTTAGCGGGGAGCTGTTTTTT.

The V and J genes are TRBV3-1 and TRBJ1-3; D unclear. V shed 1 base and J shed 4 bases, with 14 bases lying between them. Germline V lookup: CDR1 LGHDT, CDR2 YNNKEL (reference sequence). CDR3 length: 16 amino acids. For the CDR3, the DNA is TGTGCCAGCAGCCAAGTTGTCGCCTTCGTCGGAAACACCATATATTTT. It encodes CASSQVVAFVGNTIYF.

This clonotype appeared a few times. The chain is built from TRBV6-2 or TRBV6-3 and TRBJ1-1, with D unclear. Per germline, CDR1 MNHEY and CDR2 SVGEGT. V lost 4 bases and J lost 5, with 17 bases in between. The CDR3 contains 15 residues. The CDR3 DNA reads as TGTGCCAGCAGTTGCTCGAATTTTCTGACAACTGAAGCTTTCTTT. Translation gives CASSCSNFLTTEAFF.

The table lists this clonotype with many counts. The genes are TRBV5-8 and TRBJ1-5, with 7 bases that match TRBD1. This CDR3 contains 19 residues. Trimming at V came to 3 bases and at J to 0 bases, leaving 15 bases not matched to a gene. Germline V gene sequence: CDR1 SGHTS, CDR2 YDEGEE. The CDR3 sequence is CASSSPSETGPYSNQPQHF. In DNA, the CDR3 is TGTGCCAGCAGCTCCCCGAGCGAGACAGGGCCCTATAGCAATCAGCCCCAGCATTTT.

The rearrangement uses TRBV7-9 and TRBJ2-1; D is possibly TRBD2 (6 bases). This CDR3 has 15 residues. Trimming took 3 bases from V and 8 from J, leaving 17 bases between them. Germline CDR1 SEHNR, CDR2 FQNEAQ (reference sequence). The CDR3 bases are TGTGCCAGCAGCTTTTCAGGACTATCGGCCGATGAGCAGTTCTTC. Its translation is CASSFSGLSADEQFF. The variable domain in full, with the rest retrieved from reference TRBV7-9 and TRBJ2-1, is DTGVSQNPRHKITKRGQNVTFRCDPISEHNRLYWYRQTLGQGPEFLTYFQNEAQLEKSRLLSDRFSAERPKGSFSTLEIQRTEQGDSAMYLCASSFSGLSADEQFFGPGTRLTVL.

Many counts were recorded for this clonotype. The chain recombines TRBV3-1 with TRBJ2-5, with D perhaps matching TRBD1 (6 bases). The CDR3 covers 14 residues. Trimming removed 6 bases from V and 5 bases from J, with 16 bases in between. Per the germline V gene, CDR1 is LGHDT and CDR2 is YNNKEL (reference sequence). In DNA, the CDR3 is TGTGCCAGCAGGGGGGCCCTCCGTCGGGAGACCCAGTACTTC. Amino acids: CASRGALRRETQYF.

In this sample, this clonotype turned up many times. The chain carries TRBV13 and TRBJ1-1; no firm D call. The CDR3 contains 13 residues. Trimming removed 3 bases from V and 5 bases from J, with 10 bases in between. Germline lookup yields CDR1 PRHDT and CDR2 FYEKMQ (reference sequence). The chain's CDR3 is CASSLDVGTEAFF. The CDR3 DNA sequence: TGTGCCAGCAGCTTGGATGTGGGGACTGAAGCTTTCTTT. Drawing the rest from reference TRBV13 and TRBJ1-1, the complete variable domain is AAGVIQSPRHLIKEKRETATLKCYPIPRHDTVYWYQQGPGQDPQFLISFYEKMQSDKGSIPDRFSAQQFSDYHSELNMSSLELGDSALYFCASSLDVGTEAFFGQGTRLTVV.

The chain couples TRBV7-6 to TRBJ2-7; 7 bases are shared with TRBD1. In germline, CDR1 is SGHVS, CDR2 FNYEAQ. CDR3 length equals 12 residues. The V and J ends lost 3 bases and 6 bases, in that order; junction bases with no gene match: 2. CDR3 amino acids: CASSLTGSEQYF. The CDR3 DNA follows: TGTGCCAGCAGCTTGACAGGGTCCGAGCAGTACTTC.

This clonotype was seen only a few times. J is TRBJ1-5 and V is TRBV29-1; no reliable D call. This CDR3 has 12 amino acids. Trimming pared 4 bases from V and 6 bases from J, leaving 10 bases between. Germline V gene data show CDR1 as SQVTM and CDR2 as ANQGSEA. This CDR3 reads CSVVPPGQPQHF. CDR3 coding DNA: TGCAGCGTTGTTCCCCCGGGTCAGCCCCAGCATTTT.

This chain connects TRBV28 to TRBJ2-3; D may match TRBD1 or TRBD2 (5 bases each). The germline CDR1 and CDR2 sequences are MDHEN and SYDVKM. The CDR3 contains 18 residues. The germline V and J ends were trimmed by 7 bases and 1 base, with 24 bases remaining between them. CDR3 sequence: CASIPTGARKAGTDTQYF. Here the CDR3 DNA reads TGTGCCAGCATTCCGACCGGGGCACGCAAGGCTGGCACAGATACGCAGTATTTT.

The genes are TRBV6-5 and TRBJ1-2; 8 nucleotides align to TRBD1. J lost 8 bases, V lost 0 bases, and 5 bases had no gene match. Germline V gives CDR1 MNHEY, CDR2 SVGAGI. CDR3 length: 14 amino acids. This CDR3 is CASSYSTGTGGYTF. As DNA, the CDR3 is TGTGCCAGCAGTTACTCGACGGGGACAGGAGGCTACACCTTC.

This clonotype was seen ten or more times. The junction departs from the called germline gene at one end, perhaps through a read error. The chain uses TRBV6-5 and TRBJ1-2; maybe TRBD1 (5 bases). The CDR3 spans 14 residues. The germline CDR1 and CDR2 sequences are MNHEY and SVGAGI. CDR3 sequence (DNA): TGTGCCAGCAATTACACCGGGCCCGGGGGTGGCTACACCTTC. Protein: CASNYTGPGGGYTF.

This clonotype was seen many times. The gene calls are TRBV5-6 and TRBJ2-7, with TRBD2 as a possible D gene (5 bases). The germline V gene has CDR1 SGHDT and CDR2 YYEEEE. V lost 1 base to trimming and J lost 7 bases, with 15 bases between them. This CDR3 contains 14 residues. CDR3 protein: CASSLNLPPGEQYF. For the CDR3, the DNA is TGTGCCAGCAGCTTGAACCTTCCCCCGGGAGAGCAGTACTTC.

This clonotype was found once. The chain couples TRBV6-6 to TRBJ2-2; 10 bases are shared with TRBD2. V trimming: 0 bases; J trimming: 6 bases; junction bases outside the gene matches: 7. CDR3 length equals 17 residues. Per the germline V gene, CDR1 is MNHNY and CDR2 is SVGAGI (reference sequence). DNA for the CDR3: TGTGCCAGCAGTTACTCGATTCTAGCGGGAGATTCCGGGGAGCTGTTTTTT. This codes for CASSYSILAGDSGELFF.